These T cell receptor beta chains were read from a single sample in a study of T cell repertoires in cytomegalovirus infection. TCRdb itself ran the reads through MiXCR, one entry per CDR3 protein. Of approximately 500,000 distinct CDR3 sequences listed, approximately 16% are singletons. Sample: CD8+ T cells from PBMCs. The receptors come from a human donor in good health (CMV status not recorded). Some clones in this sample may be carry-over from other donors' samples. Both conserved end residues are part of each CDR3. A D gene is named only where the DNA matches it firmly. Some rows mark clone size as missing; the rest say once, few, many or name a class of expanded clone.

V gene,clone size,J gene,D gene,CDR3 DNA,CDR3 protein
TRBV6-1,many,TRBJ1-1,.,TGTGCCAGCAGTGAAAGGTTTGGAGGTGCCGAGAACACTGAAGCTTTCTTT,CASSERFGGAENTEAFF
TRBV7-9,many,TRBJ1-3,.,TGTGCCAGCAGCCTATCCCCGAGGAGCTCTGGAAACACCATATATTTT,CASSLSPRSSGNTIYF
TRBV28,.,TRBJ2-3,.,TGTGCCAGCAGTTTGGGGGCTTTGAGCACAGATACGCAGTATTTT,CASSLGALSTDTQYF
TRBV6-1,.,TRBJ2-7,.,TGTGCCAGCAGTGCCCCGGGGGAGCAGTACTTC,CASSAPGEQYF
TRBV4-1,few,TRBJ1-1,.,TGCGCCAGCAGCCAAGCACGGCCTGGGGAAGCTTTCTTT,CASSQARPGEAFF
TRBV29-1,few,TRBJ1-4,.,TGCAGCGTCAGGGAGCGGGGGGCAACTAATGAAAAACTGTTTTTT,CSVRERGATNEKLFF
TRBV7-6,.,TRBJ2-7,.,TGTGCCAGCAGCCGCTTAGTTTGTCCAAGGACTTACGAGCAGTACTTC,CASSRLVCPRTYEQYF
TRBV6-5,.,TRBJ2-3,TRBD2,TGTGCCAGCAGTCGGGGGTTAAAGCGGGAGGGGGGCACAGATACGCAGTATTTT,CASSRGLKREGGTDTQYF
TRBV7-9,many,TRBJ2-7,.,TGTGCCAGCTCTCTTCGGCCTCTCGAGCAGTACTTC,CASSLRPLEQYF
TRBV15,few,TRBJ2-5,.,TGTGCCACCAGCAGTCTATCGGGACCGGGGGAGACCCAGTACTTC,CATSSLSGPGETQYF
TRBV15,few,TRBJ2-1,.,TGTGCCACCAGCGTCCGGGACTTGACCTACAATGAGCAGTTCTTC,CATSVRDLTYNEQFF
TRBV6-4,many,TRBJ1-1,.,TGTGCCAGCACTGCGGGGAGAGACACTGAAGCTTTCTTT,CASTAGRDTEAFF
TRBV28,.,TRBJ2-7,.,TGTGCCAGCAGTTGGGGGAACCCACAGCAGTACTTC,CASSWGNPQQYF
TRBV6-1,many,TRBJ1-1,.,TGTGCCAGCAGCGAAAGGTCCACTCGGTGGGCTTTCTTT,CASSERSTRWAFF
TRBV20-1,few,TRBJ2-1,TRBD2,TGCAGTGCTAGGTCTAGCGGGGGGTGGAACAATGAGCAGTTCTTC,CSARSSGGWNNEQFF
TRBV7-8,many,TRBJ2-1,TRBD1,TGTGCCAGCAGCTTAGGGGGGACAGGGGGGGGCAATGAGCAGTTCTTC,CASSLGGTGGGNEQFF
TRBV7-9,few,TRBJ1-1,TRBD1,TGTGCCAGCAGCTCCAATACGGGACAGCACACTGAAGCTTTCTTT,CASSSNTGQHTEAFF
TRBV27,many,TRBJ2-3,TRBD2,TGTGCCAGCAGTTCTTCTAGGAGCGGGGGGGAAGATACGCAGTATTTT,CASSSSRSGGEDTQYF
TRBV7-9,many,TRBJ2-7,TRBD1,TGTGCCAGCAGCGGATGGGACAGGGACTACGAGCAGTACTTC,CASSGWDRDYEQYF
TRBV19,.,TRBJ1-5,.,TGTGCCAGTAAGGTGGGCGAGGGCAATCAGCCCCAGCATTTT,CASKVGEGNQPQHF
TRBV29-1,.,TRBJ2-7,TRBD1,TGCAGCGTTGAACCCACCTACGGGACAGGGGGTTACGAGCAGTACTTC,CSVEPTYGTGGYEQYF
TRBV6-6,.,TRBJ2-3,TRBD2,TGTGCCAGCAGTCCGGCGATAGCGGGGAGCACAGATACGCAGTATTTT,CASSPAIAGSTDTQYF
TRBV6-2/TRBV6-3,.,TRBJ1-1,TRBD1,TGTGCCAGCAGTTCGGGACAGGGGGCGGACAAAACTGAAGCTTTCTTT,CASSSGQGADKTEAFF
TRBV12-3/TRBV12-4,many,TRBJ2-5,TRBD2,TGTGCCAGCATCCCAGGGGCTAGCGGGAGGCGGGAGACCCAGTACTTC,CASIPGASGRRETQYF
TRBV6-5,.,TRBJ1-4,.,TGTGCCAGCAGTTACGGGAGGTATCGGGAAAAACTGTTTTTT,CASSYGRYREKLFF
TRBV27,.,TRBJ2-7,TRBD2,TGTGCCAGCAGTTCACCGGGACTAGCGGGCCTACCTGCCTACGAGCAGTACTTC,CASSSPGLAGLPAYEQYF
TRBV10-2,few,TRBJ2-7,.,TGCGCCAGCAGTGGGGCTGGTGTGTGGAACTACGAGCAGTACTTC,CASSGAGVWNYEQYF
TRBV27,.,TRBJ1-5,TRBD1,TGTGCCAGCAGTGCCCGGGACAGGGTAAATCAGCCCCAGCATTTT,CASSARDRVNQPQHF
TRBV7-6,many,TRBJ2-2,TRBD1,TGTGCCAGCAGCTTGACAGGGGAATACACCGGGGAGCTGTTTTTT,CASSLTGEYTGELFF
TRBV11-2,many,TRBJ2-2,TRBD2,TGTGCCAGCAGCCAAAAGCGGGGGGGGAACACCGGGGAGCTGTTTTTT,CASSQKRGGNTGELFF
TRBV10-3,many,TRBJ2-3,.,TGTGCCATCACGGAGGGACTCTACACAGATACGCAGTATTTT,CAITEGLYTDTQYF
TRBV7-8,many,TRBJ1-2,TRBD1,TGTGCCAGCAGCTCACCCGGGACAGGGACCCTTCGCGATGGCTACACCTTC,CASSSPGTGTLRDGYTF
TRBV2,few,TRBJ2-2,TRBD2,TGTGCCAGCAGCCTCCGGCTAGCGGGGGAGACCGGGGAGCTGTTTTTT,CASSLRLAGETGELFF
TRBV12-3/TRBV12-4,many,TRBJ1-1,TRBD1,TGTGCCAGCAGTGCCGCCCGGACAGGGGACCTTTGGGCTGAAGCTTTCTTT,CASSAARTGDLWAEAFF
TRBV7-1,.,TRBJ2-5,TRBD2,TGTGCTACCTCGTTATGGGGACTAGCGGGTCAAGAGACCACGTACTTC,CATSLWGLAGQETTYF
TRBV14,few,TRBJ1-6,.,TGTGCCAGCAGCCAACCCGGGTCTAATTCACCCCTCCACTTT,CASSQPGSNSPLHF
TRBV7-3,.,TRBJ2-5,.,TGTGCCAGCAGCTTAATGGGGGGTGACTTCCAAGAGACCCAGTACTTC,CASSLMGGDFQETQYF
TRBV6-1,few,TRBJ2-5,.,TGTGCCAGCAGCTCAGAGGCTCAAGAGACCCAGTACTTC,CASSSEAQETQYF
TRBV5-4,many,TRBJ2-3,TRBD1,TGTGCCAGCAGTCCCGGGACAGGGGGCATCGCAGATACGCAGTATTTT,CASSPGTGGIADTQYF
TRBV28,few,TRBJ2-2,.,TGTGCCAGCAGTATCATGCAGGGGAACACCGGGGAGCTGTTTTTT,CASSIMQGNTGELFF
TRBV5-4,.,TRBJ1-2,.,TGTGCCAGCAGCTTGATCGGGCAGGATTGGGGCTACACCTTC,CASSLIGQDWGYTF
TRBV7-9,many,TRBJ2-1,TRBD1,TGTGCCAGCAGCCTCCGCGGGACAGGGGGGGATGAGCAGTTCTTC,CASSLRGTGGDEQFF
TRBV6-1,many,TRBJ2-7,.,TGTGCCAGCGGCCAGACAGTCTACGAGCAGTACTTC,CASGQTVYEQYF
TRBV28,few,TRBJ2-7,TRBD1,TGTGCCAGCAGTTTTCTGACAGGGGCCGTATCCTACGAGCAGTACTTC,CASSFLTGAVSYEQYF
TRBV27,.,TRBJ1-5,TRBD1,TGTGCCAGCAGTACGGGACAGGGCAGTCAGCCCCAGCATTTT,CASSTGQGSQPQHF
TRBV28,many,TRBJ2-1,.,TGTGCCAGCAGTTTGGTGGGGCTTAGTTCCTACAATGAGCAGTTCTTC,CASSLVGLSSYNEQFF
TRBV18,once,TRBJ1-6,.,TGTGCCAGCTCACCGCAAAGGGGTAGGAGGAATTCACCCCTCCACTTT,CASSPQRGRRNSPLHF
TRBV5-4,.,TRBJ1-2,.,TGTGCCAGCAGCTTGGCCTTCGACAGGACGGATGGCTACACCTTC,CASSLAFDRTDGYTF
TRBV4-1,.,TRBJ1-3,.,TGCGCCAGCAGCCAAGTCCACATCGGCTACACCATATATTTT,CASSQVHIGYTIYF
TRBV7-9,many,TRBJ2-7,TRBD1,TGTGCCAGCAGCTTAGGGGGGCAGGGGGTACCTTACTCCTACGAGCAGTACTTC,CASSLGGQGVPYSYEQYF
TRBV9,.,TRBJ2-1,.,TGTGCCAGCAGCGTAGGAATAGTATCCTACAATGAGCAGTTCTTC,CASSVGIVSYNEQFF
TRBV27,many,TRBJ2-1,TRBD2,TGTGCCAGCAGGACTAGCGGGAGCCGGAATGAGCAGTTCTTC,CASRTSGSRNEQFF
TRBV7-2,many,TRBJ2-7,.,TGTGCCAGCAGCCTGAACGGGCCCGCGGGACCTTACGAGCAGTACTTC,CASSLNGPAGPYEQYF
TRBV20-1,few,TRBJ1-2,TRBD1,TGCAGTGCTAGGGGACCGGGACAGAATAACTATGGCTACACCTTC,CSARGPGQNNYGYTF
TRBV7-8,many,TRBJ2-1,TRBD2,TGTGCCAGCAGCTTATCGGTAGCGGGAGGGTACAATGAGCAGTTCTTC,CASSLSVAGGYNEQFF
TRBV7-6,many,TRBJ1-6,.,TGTGCCAGCAGCTTATTATTAACTGGGAGCAATTCACCCCTCCACTTT,CASSLLLTGSNSPLHF
TRBV4-1,.,TRBJ2-1,.,TGCGCCAGCAGCCAAGCGCAGGGGTCCTCCTACAATGAGCAGTTCTTC,CASSQAQGSSYNEQFF
TRBV10-3,many,TRBJ2-2,.,TGTGCCATCAGTGAGGGGGCCCGTGTGAGCGGGGAGCTGTTTTTT,CAISEGARVSGELFF
TRBV7-8,many,TRBJ2-3,.,TGTGCCAGCAGCCCTTCAGGGCGGGGCACAGATACGCAGTATTTT,CASSPSGRGTDTQYF